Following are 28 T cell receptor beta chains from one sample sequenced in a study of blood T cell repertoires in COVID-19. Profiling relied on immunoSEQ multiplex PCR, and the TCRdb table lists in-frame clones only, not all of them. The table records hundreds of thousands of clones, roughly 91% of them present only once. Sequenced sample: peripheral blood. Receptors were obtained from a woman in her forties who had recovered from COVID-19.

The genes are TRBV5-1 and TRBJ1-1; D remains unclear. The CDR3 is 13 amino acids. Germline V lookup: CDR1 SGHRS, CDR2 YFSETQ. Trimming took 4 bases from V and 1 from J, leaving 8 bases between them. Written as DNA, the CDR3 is TGCGCCAGCAGCGCCCGGGGGAACACTGAAGCTTTCTTT. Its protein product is CASSARGNTEAFF. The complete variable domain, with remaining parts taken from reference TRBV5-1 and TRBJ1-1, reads KAGVTQTPRYLIKTRGQQVTLSCSPISGHRSVSWYQQTPGQGLQFLFEYFSETQRNKGNFPGRFSGRQFSNSRSEMNVSTLELGDSALYLCASSARGNTEAFFGQGTRLTVV.

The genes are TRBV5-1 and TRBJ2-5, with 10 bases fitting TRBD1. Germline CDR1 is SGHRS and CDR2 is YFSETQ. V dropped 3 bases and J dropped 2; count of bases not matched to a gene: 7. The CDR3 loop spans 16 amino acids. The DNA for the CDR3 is TGCGCCAGCAGCTGGGGGACAGGGGTTCTACAAGAGACCCAGTACTTC. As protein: CASSWGTGVLQETQYF.

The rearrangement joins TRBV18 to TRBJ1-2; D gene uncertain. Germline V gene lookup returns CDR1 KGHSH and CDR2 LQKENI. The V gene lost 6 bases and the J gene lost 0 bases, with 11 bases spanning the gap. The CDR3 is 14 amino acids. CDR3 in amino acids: CASSEQRANYGYTF. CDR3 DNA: TGTGCCAGCTCGGAACAGAGGGCTAACTATGGCTACACCTTC.

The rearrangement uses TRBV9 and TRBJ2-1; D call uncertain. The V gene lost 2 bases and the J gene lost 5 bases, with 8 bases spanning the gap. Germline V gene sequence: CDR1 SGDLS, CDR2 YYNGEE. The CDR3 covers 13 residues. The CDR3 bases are TGTGCCAGCAGCGTGGGTCGGGACAATGAGCAGTTCTTC. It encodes CASSVGRDNEQFF. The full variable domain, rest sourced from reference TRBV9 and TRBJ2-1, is DSGVTQTPKHLITATGQRVTLRCSPRSGDLSVYWYQQSLDQGLQFLIQYYNGEERAKGNILERFSAQQFPDLHSELNLSSLELGDSALYFCASSVGRDNEQFFGPGTRLTVL.

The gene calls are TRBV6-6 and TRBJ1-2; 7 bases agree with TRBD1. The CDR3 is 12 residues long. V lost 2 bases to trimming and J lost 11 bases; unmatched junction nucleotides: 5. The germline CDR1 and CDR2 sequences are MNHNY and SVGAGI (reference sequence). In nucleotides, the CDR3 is TGTGCCAGCAGTTACACGACAGGGTTGTACACCTTC. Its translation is CASSYTTGLYTF.

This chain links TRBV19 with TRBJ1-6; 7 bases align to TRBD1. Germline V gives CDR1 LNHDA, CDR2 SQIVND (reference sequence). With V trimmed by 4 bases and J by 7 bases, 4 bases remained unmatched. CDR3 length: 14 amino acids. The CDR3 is CASSRDSANSPLHF. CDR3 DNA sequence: TGTGCCAGTAGTAGGGACAGCGCCAATTCACCCCTCCACTTT.

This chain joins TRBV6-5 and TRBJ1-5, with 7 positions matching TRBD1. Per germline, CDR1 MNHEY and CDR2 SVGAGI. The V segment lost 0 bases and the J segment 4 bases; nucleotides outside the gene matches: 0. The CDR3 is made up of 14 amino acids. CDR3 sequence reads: CASSYSTGNQPQHF. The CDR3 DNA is TGTGCCAGCAGTTACTCGACAGGGAATCAGCCCCAGCATTTT.

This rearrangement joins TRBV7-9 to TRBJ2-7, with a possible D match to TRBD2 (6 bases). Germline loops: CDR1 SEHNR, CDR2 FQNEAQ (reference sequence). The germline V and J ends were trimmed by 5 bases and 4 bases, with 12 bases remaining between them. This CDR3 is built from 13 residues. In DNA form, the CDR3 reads TGTGCCAGCAGCCCGGGGGTGTGGTACGAGCAGTACTTC. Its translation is CASSPGVWYEQYF.

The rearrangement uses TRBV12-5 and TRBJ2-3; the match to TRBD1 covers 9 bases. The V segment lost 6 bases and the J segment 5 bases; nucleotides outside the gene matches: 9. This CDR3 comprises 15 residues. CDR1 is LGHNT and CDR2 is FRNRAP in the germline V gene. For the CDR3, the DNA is TGTGCTAGTGGCTACAGACAGGGGGGGGAAGATACGCAGTATTTT. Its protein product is CASGYRQGGEDTQYF.

The CDR3 reads CASSKGAGTDTQYF. The DNA of the CDR3 is TGTGCCAGCAGCAAAGGGGCAGGCACAGATACGCAGTATTTT. This sequence joins TRBV21-1 and TRBJ2-3; the table names TRBD1, a call not compared with the DNA. TRBV21-1 is annotated as a pseudogene. CDR3 length equals 14 residues.

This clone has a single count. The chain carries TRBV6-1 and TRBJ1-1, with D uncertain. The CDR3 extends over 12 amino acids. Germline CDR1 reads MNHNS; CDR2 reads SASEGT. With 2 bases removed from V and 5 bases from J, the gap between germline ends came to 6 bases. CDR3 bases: TGTGCCAGCAGTGAATCCGGGACTGAAGCTTTCTTT. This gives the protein CASSESGTEAFF.

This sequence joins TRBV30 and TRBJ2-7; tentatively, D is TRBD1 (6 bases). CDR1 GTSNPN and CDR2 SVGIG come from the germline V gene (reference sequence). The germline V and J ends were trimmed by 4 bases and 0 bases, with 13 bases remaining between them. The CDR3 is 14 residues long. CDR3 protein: CAWTQTGSSYEQYF. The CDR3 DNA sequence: TGTGCCTGGACCCAAACAGGGAGCTCCTACGAGCAGTACTTC.

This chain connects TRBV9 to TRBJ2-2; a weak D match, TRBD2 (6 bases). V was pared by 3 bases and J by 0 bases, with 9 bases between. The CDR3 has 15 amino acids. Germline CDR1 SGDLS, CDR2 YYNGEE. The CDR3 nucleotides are TGTGCCAGCAGCGCGGGGACTGCGAACACCGGGGAGCTGTTTTTT. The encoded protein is CASSAGTANTGELFF.

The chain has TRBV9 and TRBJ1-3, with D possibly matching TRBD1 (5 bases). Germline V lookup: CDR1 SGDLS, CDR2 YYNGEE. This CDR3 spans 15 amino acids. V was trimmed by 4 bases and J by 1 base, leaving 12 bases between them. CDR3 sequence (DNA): TGTGCCAGCAGCCCGCCCCGGGGGTCTGGAAACACCATATATTTT. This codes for CASSPPRGSGNTIYF.

The CDR3 sequence: CAWSWGNAYNEQFF. In DNA form, the CDR3 reads TGTGCCTGGAGTTGGGGCAACGCCTACAATGAGCAGTTCTTC. The rearrangement uses TRBV30 and TRBJ2-1; a possible D gene is TRBD1 (5 bases). The CDR3 spans 14 residues. Trimming removed 2 bases at V and 2 bases at J, with 10 bases between. Germline-derived CDR1 and CDR2 are GTSNPN and SVGIG (reference sequence). Based on the CDR3 plus reference TRBV30 and TRBJ2-1, the full variable domain is SQTIHQWPATLVQPVGSPLSLECTVEGTSNPNLYWYRQAAGRGLQLLFYSVGIGQISSEVPQNLSASRPQDRQFILSSKKLLLSDSGFYLCAWSWGNAYNEQFFGPGTRLTVL.

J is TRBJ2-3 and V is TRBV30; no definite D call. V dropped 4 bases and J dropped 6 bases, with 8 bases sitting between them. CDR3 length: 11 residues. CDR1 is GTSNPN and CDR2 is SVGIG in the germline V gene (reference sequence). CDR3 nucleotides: TGTGCCTGGACCCCCCGGGATACGCAGTATTTT. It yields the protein CAWTPRDTQYF.

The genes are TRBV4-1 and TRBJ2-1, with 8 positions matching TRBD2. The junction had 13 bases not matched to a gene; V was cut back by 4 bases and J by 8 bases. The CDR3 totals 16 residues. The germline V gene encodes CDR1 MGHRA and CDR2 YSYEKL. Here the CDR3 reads CASSPGGSGSVDEQFF. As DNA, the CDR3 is TGCGCCAGCAGCCCGGGGGGGAGCGGGAGTGTGGATGAGCAGTTCTTC.

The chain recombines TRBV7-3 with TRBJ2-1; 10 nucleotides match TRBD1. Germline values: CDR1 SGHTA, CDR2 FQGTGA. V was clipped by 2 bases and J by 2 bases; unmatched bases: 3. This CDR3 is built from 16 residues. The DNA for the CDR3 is TGTGCCAGCAGCTTAGGCGGGACAGGGGCCTACAATGAGCAGTTCTTC. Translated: CASSLGGTGAYNEQFF.

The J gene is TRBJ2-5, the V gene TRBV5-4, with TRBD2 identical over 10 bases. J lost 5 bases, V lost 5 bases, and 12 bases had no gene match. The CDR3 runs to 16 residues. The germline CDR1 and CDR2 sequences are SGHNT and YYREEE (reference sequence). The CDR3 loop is CASSRGGRSGGETQYF. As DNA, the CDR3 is TGTGCCAGCAGTCGTGGAGGTCGTAGCGGGGGGGAGACCCAGTACTTC.

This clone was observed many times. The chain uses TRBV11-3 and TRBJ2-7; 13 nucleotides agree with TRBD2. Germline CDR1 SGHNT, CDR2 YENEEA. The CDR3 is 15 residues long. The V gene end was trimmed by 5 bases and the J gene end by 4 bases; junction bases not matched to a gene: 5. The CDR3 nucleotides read TGTGCCAGCAGCCGGACTAGCGGGAGTGGGTACGAGCAGTACTTC. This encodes CASSRTSGSGYEQYF.

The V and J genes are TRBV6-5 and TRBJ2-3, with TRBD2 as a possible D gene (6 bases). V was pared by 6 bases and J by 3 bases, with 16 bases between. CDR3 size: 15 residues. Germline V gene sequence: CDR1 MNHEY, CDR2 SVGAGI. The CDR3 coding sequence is TGTGCCAGCAGCCCCCCCAGGGAGGCTACAGATACGCAGTATTTT. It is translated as CASSPPREATDTQYF.

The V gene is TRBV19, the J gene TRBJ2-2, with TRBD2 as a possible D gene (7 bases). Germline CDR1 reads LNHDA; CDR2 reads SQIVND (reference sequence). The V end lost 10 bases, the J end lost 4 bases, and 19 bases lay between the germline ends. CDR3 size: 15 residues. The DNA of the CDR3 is TGTGCCACCGAATTAGGGGGAGGGCCCACCGGGGAGCTGTTTTTT. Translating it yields CATELGGGPTGELFF. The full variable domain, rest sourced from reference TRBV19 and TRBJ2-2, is DGGITQSPKYLFRKEGQNVTLSCEQNLNHDAMYWYRQDPGQGLRLIYYSQIVNDFQKGDIAEGYSVSREKKESFPLTVTSAQKNPTAFYLCATELGGGPTGELFFGEGSRLTVL.

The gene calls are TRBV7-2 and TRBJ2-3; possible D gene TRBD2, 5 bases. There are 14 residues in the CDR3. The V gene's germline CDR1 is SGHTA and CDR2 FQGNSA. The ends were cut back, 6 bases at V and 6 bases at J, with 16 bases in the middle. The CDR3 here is CASRFGGLGDTQYF. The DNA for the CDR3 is TGTGCCAGCAGATTCGGCGGGTTAGGGGATACGCAGTATTTT.

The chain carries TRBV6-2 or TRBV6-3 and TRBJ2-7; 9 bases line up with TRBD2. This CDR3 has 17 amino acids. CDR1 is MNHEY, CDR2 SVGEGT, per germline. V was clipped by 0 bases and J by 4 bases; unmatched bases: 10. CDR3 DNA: TGTGCCAGCAGTTACTCGAGGGTTAGCGGGAGTTCGTACGAGCAGTACTTC. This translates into CASSYSRVSGSSYEQYF.

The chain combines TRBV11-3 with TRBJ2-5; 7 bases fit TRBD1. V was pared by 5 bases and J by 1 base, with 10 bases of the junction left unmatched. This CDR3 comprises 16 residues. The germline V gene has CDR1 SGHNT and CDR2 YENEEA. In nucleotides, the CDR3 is TGTGCCAGCAGCCCCGGGACAGCCATAGGCCAAGAGACCCAGTACTTC. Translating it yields CASSPGTAIGQETQYF.

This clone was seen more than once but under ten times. Written as DNA, the CDR3 is TGTGCCAGCAGCTACCAGGGCGGGAGGACCTACGAGCAGTACTTC. Amino acids: CASSYQGGRTYEQYF. This chain joins TRBV7-2 and TRBJ2-7; 8 bases agree with TRBD2. V shed 4 bases and J 2 bases; nucleotides not matched to a gene: 7. The length of the CDR3 is 15 residues. In germline, CDR1 is SGHTA, CDR2 FQGNSA.

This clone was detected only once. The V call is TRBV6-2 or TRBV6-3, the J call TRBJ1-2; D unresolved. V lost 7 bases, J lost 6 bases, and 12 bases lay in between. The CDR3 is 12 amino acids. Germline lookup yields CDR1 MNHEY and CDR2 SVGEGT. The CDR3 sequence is CASTPDSHGYTF. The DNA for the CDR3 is TGTGCCAGCACCCCAGACTCCCATGGCTACACCTTC.

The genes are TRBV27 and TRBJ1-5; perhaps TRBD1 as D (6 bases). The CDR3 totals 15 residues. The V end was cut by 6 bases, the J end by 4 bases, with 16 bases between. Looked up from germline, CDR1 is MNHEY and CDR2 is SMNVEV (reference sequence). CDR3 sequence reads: CASSPYRDKNQPQHF. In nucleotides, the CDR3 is TGTGCCAGCAGCCCTTACCGGGACAAAAATCAGCCCCAGCATTTT.